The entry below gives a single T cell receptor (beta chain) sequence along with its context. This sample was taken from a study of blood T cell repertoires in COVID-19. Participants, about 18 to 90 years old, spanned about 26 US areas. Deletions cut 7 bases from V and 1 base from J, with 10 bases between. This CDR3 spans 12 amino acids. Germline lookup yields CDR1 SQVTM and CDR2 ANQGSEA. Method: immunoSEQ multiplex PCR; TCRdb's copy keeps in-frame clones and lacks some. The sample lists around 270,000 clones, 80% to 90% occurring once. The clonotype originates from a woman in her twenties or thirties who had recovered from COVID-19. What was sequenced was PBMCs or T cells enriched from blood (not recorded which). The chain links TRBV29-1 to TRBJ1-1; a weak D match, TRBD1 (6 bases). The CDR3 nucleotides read TGCAGCGGATCACAGGGGAACACTGAAGCTTTCTTT. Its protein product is CSGSQGNTEAFF.